A selection of T cell receptor beta chains follows, all from one sample in a study of T cells in localized non-small cell lung cancer. Profiling relied on immunoSEQ multiplex PCR, and the TCRdb table lists in-frame clones only, not all of them. The table has 25,000 to 30,000 clones, about 90% seen once. The sample here was peripheral blood, taken before any cancer treatment. The source of these receptors is a woman between 18 and 50 years old with stage I lung adenocarcinoma. The conserved cysteine and the conserved F or W are not part of the CDR3 here.

j_call | v_call | cdr3_aa
TRBJ2-2 | TRBV18 | ASSRDHTGELF
TRBJ1-2 | TRBV25-1 | ASSESGGIGGYT
TRBJ1-3 | TRBV11-2 | ASSLGAGTIY
TRBJ2-3 | TRBV5-5 | ASRDSGTSGQRTDTQY
TRBJ2-1 | TRBV6-5 | ASSALRGSYNEQF
TRBJ2-1 | TRBV9 | ASSLSGSSYNEQF
TRBJ1-1 | TRBV6-5 | ASSYPSSAGHEAF
TRBJ1-1 | TRBV20-1 | SAPRDTEAF
TRBJ1-1 | TRBV29-1 | SVGDQNTEAF
TRBJ1-2 | TRBV5-5 | ASSLGGTHYGYT
TRBJ2-5 | TRBV11-3 | ASSLLVAGIETQY
TRBJ2-2 | TRBV7-2 | ASSFSGGTGELF
TRBJ2-7 | TRBV6-1 | ASSEALQGSYEQY
TRBJ2-7 | TRBV5-6 | ASTVRTGEQY
TRBJ1-4 | TRBV28 | ASKALTNEKLF
TRBJ2-1 | TRBV6-1 | ASSGYSGRSYNEQF
TRBJ2-1 | TRBV12-5 | ASDNEREQF
TRBJ1-3 | TRBV16 | ASSQSSPDRTYSGNTIY
TRBJ2-1 | TRBV30 | AWMTAGGPGNEQF
TRBJ1-1 | TRBV7-3 | ASSLDGLNTEAF
TRBJ2-1 | TRBV9 | ASSGPSGWGNEQF
TRBJ2-3 | TRBV18 | ASSSTSGSTDTQY
TRBJ1-1 | TRBV5-4 | ASSSHLNTEAF
TRBJ2-4 | TRBV7-9 | ASSLGDRGRSNIQY
TRBJ2-5 | TRBV5-4 | ASSVGLAGGTQETQY
TRBJ2-1 | TRBV6-1 | ASSDDSPMTSGRPEQF
TRBJ1-1 | TRBV4-1 | ASSQGLGATEAF
TRBJ1-2 | TRBV7-5 | VRSLGGTVNRGYT
TRBJ2-5 | TRBV5-5 | ASSLLQGARETQY
TRBJ1-5 | TRBV5-8 | ASSVDGYQPQH
TRBJ2-3 | TRBV7-9 | ASSLTETDTQY
TRBJ2-7 | TRBV27 | ASSLNAVSYEQY
TRBJ2-1 | TRBV11-3 | ASSPPDRVRNNEQF
TRBJ1-5 | TRBV6-1 | ATRPGHSGSQPQH
TRBJ2-7 | TRBV30 | AWSWQGYEQY
TRBJ1-5 | TRBV5-6 | ASSLFSGIANQPQH
TRBJ2-4 | TRBV19 | ASSPITGGWKNIQY
TRBJ2-1 | TRBV29-1 | SGDYPGNEQF
TRBJ2-7 | TRBV16 | ASSHRMGGTREQY